These 9 T cell receptor beta chains were all obtained from the same sample, sequenced in a study of T cell responses to AZD1222 COVID-19 vaccine. Profiled with immunoSEQ multiplex PCR; TCRdb holds only in-frame clones, not every one. The table lists 150,000 to 200,000 clones, roughly 90% of them singletons. Here the sequenced sample was peripheral blood, taken on day 0 of AZD1222 vaccination. Receptors originate from an adult in good health.

The genes are TRBV4-2 and TRBJ1-4, with D unresolved. The CDR3 spans 16 residues. Trimming took 0 bases from V and 0 from J, leaving 8 bases between them. The V gene's germline CDR1 is LGHNA and CDR2 YNFKEQ. The CDR3 nucleotides are TGTGCCAGCAGCCAAGATTATGGTGCAACTAATGAAAAACTGTTTTTT. This encodes CASSQDYGATNEKLFF.

Note on this clone: One end of the junction does not line up with germline, which may come from a read error. CDR3 in DNA: TGTGCTAGCAGCTTAGCGGTGGGGGACCCTATCGAGCAGTACTTC. It specifies CASSLAVGDPIEQYF. The chain combines TRBV7-7 with TRBJ2-7; tentative D call: TRBD2 (6 bases). There are 15 residues in the CDR3. Germline V lookup: CDR1 SSHAT, CDR2 FNYEAQ (reference sequence).

About this clone: Other DNA sequences from this sample encode an identical CDR3 as well. The V and J genes are TRBV28 and TRBJ1-4, with D perhaps TRBD1 (5 bases). Germline V CDR1 and CDR2: MDHEN, SYDVKM. Trimming pared 2 bases from V and 5 bases from J, leaving 9 bases between. The CDR3 runs 14 residues. CDR3 loop: CASSLQGLNEKLFF. The CDR3 coding sequence is TGTGCCAGCAGTTTACAGGGTCTGAATGAAAAACTGTTTTTT.

The V and J genes are TRBV21-1 and TRBJ1-3; the D call in the table, TRBD1, was not verified against the DNA. TRBV21-1 represents a pseudogene. This CDR3 has 15 residues. The CDR3 sequence: CASSRQDGAGNTIYF. The CDR3 DNA follows: TGTGCCAGCAGCAGACAGGACGGAGCTGGAAACACCATATATTTT.

The count of this clone is one. The chain combines TRBV28 with TRBJ1-5; 8 bases are shared with TRBD1. V shed 5 bases, J shed 2 bases, and the junction held 8 bases outside the gene matches. The CDR3 extends over 16 amino acids. Germline CDR1 reads MDHEN; CDR2 reads SYDVKM. In DNA form, the CDR3 reads TGTGCCAGCAGTCCCCGGACAGGGTCGGGCAATCAGCCCCAGCATTTT. It codes for CASSPRTGSGNQPQHF.

V gene TRBV19 combines with J gene TRBJ1-2; the D is unclear. The CDR3 is 14 amino acids. Germline V gene data show CDR1 as LNHDA and CDR2 as SQIVND (reference sequence). V was trimmed by 1 base and J by 6 bases, leaving 12 bases between them. CDR3 in amino acids: CASSIVDGRDGYTF. The CDR3 DNA is TGTGCCAGTAGTATAGTGGATGGGAGAGATGGCTACACCTTC.

The V call is TRBV5-4, the J call TRBJ1-2; the D gene is possibly TRBD1 (6 bases). CDR1 is SGHNT, CDR2 YYREEE, per germline (reference sequence). Trimming removed 0 bases from V and 2 bases from J, with 11 bases in between. The CDR3 runs to 15 residues. The CDR3 loop reads CASSLAGGQNYGYTF. The CDR3 DNA reads TGTGCCAGCAGCTTGGCCGGGGGCCAAAACTATGGCTACACCTTC.

CDR3 in DNA: TGTGCCAGCAGCTTGACAGGGACAGGGATCAATCAGCCCCAGCATTTT. Its protein product is CASSLTGTGINQPQHF. The chain recombines TRBV5-5 with TRBJ1-5; 9 nucleotides align to TRBD1. Germline V gene lookup returns CDR1 SGHKS and CDR2 YYEKEE (reference sequence). The CDR3 runs to 16 residues. Trimming cost V 1 base and J 3 bases; bases outside gene matches: 5.

The rearrangement joins TRBV7-3 to TRBJ2-3; 7 bases match TRBD1. Unmatched junction bases numbered 6, after V lost 2 bases and J lost 1 base. The CDR3 is 16 amino acids. Germline V gene lookup returns CDR1 SGHTA and CDR2 FQGTGA. The CDR3 is CASSLPRTGGTDTQYF. DNA for the CDR3: TGTGCCAGCAGCTTACCTCGGACAGGAGGCACAGATACGCAGTATTTT.